This T cell receptor beta chain was profiled in a study of blood T cell repertoires in COVID-19 (dated by TCRdb to the early 2020s). Regarding the study in general: Samples covering the acute and convalescent phases of COVID-19 were provided by collaborators in the United States, Italy and Spain. The prospective study material was composed of cDNA or gDNA derived from T cells, B-cell-depleted T cells, or PBMCs. Deeply sampled blood TCRbeta repertoires from subjects exposed to, actively infected with, or recovered from COVID-19 were included in the dataset. The repertoires were made available in a free public database intended to serve as a resource for research on the immune response to SARS-CoV-2. Samples came from the ongoing ImmuneRACE study (first 160 participants) plus 1,254 subjects from 6 global collaborators. A de-identified subject ID, COVID-19 status, age in years and sex were almost always included in the sample metadata. Where HLA class I and class II types were available, the types were taken from metadata supplied by the sample provider, not from assay-based typing. General study outcomes and caveats: Clinical and demographic metadata were provided uncurated, with the amount varying by source and participant.

Regarding this clone: Its cognate antigen has yet to be identified. No qualities accompany the bases; no much larger clone lies one base away.

TCRbeta CDR3 regions were amplified from genomic DNA using the immunoSEQ Assay, a bias-controlled multiplex PCR. Per the source publication's procedure: The number of nucleated cells in each sample was estimated from the amplification of reference gene primers within the assay. To quantify the absolute abundance of each unique TCRbeta CDR3 rearrangement, sequence reads were collapsed and filtered. For each sample, productive Simpson clonality was calculated as the square root of Simpson's diversity index over productive rearrangements. TCRdb took over this immuneACCESS table, retaining in-frame rearrangements with V and J assigned. Such tables are incomplete; in checked studies, under half of the missing clones stem from an unresolved V gene, and the remainder is unexplained. The D gene and trimming were derived from the DNA, and the V and J assignments and clone size from that table. In this sample the table shows roughly 260,000 clones, around 87% of which occur a single time. The ten largest clonotypes hold about 2.5% of the sample.

Collaborating institutions collected whole blood in K2EDTA tubes following their own protocols. For TCRbeta analysis, collaborators shipped samples as frozen whole blood, isolated PBMCs, or DNA extracted from either of those sample types. CDR1 and CDR2, per the germline V gene, are SGHRS and YFSETQ. The CDR3 has 22 amino acids, counting the end cysteine and phenylalanine. Solely the CDR3 DNA is kept, with 66 bases framed from the first base. Trimming costs V 1 base and J 3 bases, and their ends lie 34 bases apart. The sample comprised peripheral blood. This chain joins TRBV5-1 to TRBJ2-5; tentative D gene TRBD1, with 6 bases matching. The receptor comes from a woman aged 45-59 years with acute or convalescent COVID-19. The CDR3 has the sequence CASSLSTVSLWTDPPVEETQYF. The sequence in DNA is TGCGCCAGCAGCTTGTCAACGGTGTCCCTTTGGACAGACCCTCCAGTCGAAGAGACCCAGTACTTC.